This T cell receptor beta chain stems from a study of response to subunit inactivated influenza vaccine. TCRdb ran MiXCR on the RT-PCR reads and lists one entry per CDR3 protein. The sample has roughly 550,000 distinct CDR3 sequences, roughly 25% seen once; the top ten hold 2.8%. In its sample, this clonotype was seen a few times. CDR3 length equals 12 residues. CDR1 is MDHEN and CDR2 is SYDVKM in the germline V gene. V was pared by 3 bases and J by 8 bases, with 10 bases between. These data are also associated with another study on T cells expressing NK-cell markers. That study reports: As the method of synthesis, 5'RACE template switching with UMIs yielded TCR beta cDNA. There were seven HCMV-seropositive donors and one seronegative donor among the eight sequenced. Within several experiments, an anti-gamma-delta TCR antibody kept the sorting limited to alpha-beta TCR T cells.

Sequences were derived from CD4+ T cells sorted from PBMCs, sampled about 12 days after vaccination. J is TRBJ1-1 and V is TRBV28; D perhaps matches TRBD1 (6 bases). The TCR originated in a man over 45 who received an inactivated influenza vaccine. CDR3 amino acids: CASSFPDSEAFF. The CDR3 bases are TGTGCCAGCAGTTTCCCGGACAGCGAAGCTTTCTTT.